The 14 T cell receptor beta chains listed next were all sequenced from one sample in a study of blood T cell repertoires in COVID-19. The repertoire was sequenced with immunoSEQ multiplex PCR; TCRdb's copy has only in-frame clones and lacks some. The sample includes a few hundred thousand clones, approximately 87% of them seen just once. Sequenced material: PBMCs or T cells enriched from blood (not recorded which). Receptor source: a woman between 45 and 60 years old who had recovered from COVID-19.

The chain recombines TRBV3-1 (or the pseudogene TRBV3-2) with TRBJ2-5; no firm D call. The CDR3 contains 15 residues. V shed 2 bases and J shed 5 bases, with 15 bases lying between them. Germline lookup yields CDR1 LGHDT and CDR2 YNNKEL (reference sequence). The CDR3, as DNA: TGTGCCAGCAGCCAATCAAGTCATGCGATGGAGACCCAGTACTTC. It codes for CASSQSSHAMETQYF.

This chain uses TRBV25-1 with TRBJ1-1; TRBD1 agrees at 12 bases. Germline V gene data show CDR1 as MGHDK and CDR2 as SYGVNS. The trim removed 4 bases at V and 10 bases at J, leaving 4 bases unmatched. The CDR3 length is 13 residues. CDR3 loop: CASSAGQGAAAFF. CDR3 sequence (DNA): TGTGCCAGCAGTGCGGGACAGGGGGCGGCAGCTTTCTTT.

The chain has TRBV5-6 and TRBJ1-4; a possible D gene is TRBD1 (6 bases). V was trimmed by 4 bases and J by 0 bases, leaving 19 bases between them. Germline values: CDR1 SGHDT, CDR2 YYEEEE. This CDR3 is built from 18 residues. Here the CDR3 reads CASSPRRGGASTNEKLFF. CDR3 sequence (DNA): TGTGCCAGCAGCCCCAGAAGGGGGGGAGCGTCAACTAATGAAAAACTGTTTTTT. Combining the CDR3 with reference TRBV5-6 and TRBJ1-4 gives the whole variable domain DAGVTQSPTHLIKTRGQQVTLRCSPKSGHDTVSWYQQALGQGPQFIFQYYEEEERQRGNFPDRFSGHQFPNYSSELNVNALLLGDSALYLCASSPRRGGASTNEKLFFGSGTQLSVL.

The J gene is TRBJ1-6, the V gene TRBV4-1; D remains unclear. The germline V gene encodes CDR1 MGHRA and CDR2 YSYEKL. The CDR3 has 16 residues. The V end lost 0 bases, the J end lost 7 bases, and 13 bases lay between the germline ends. Written as DNA, the CDR3 is TGCGCCAGCAGCCAAGATTCCCAGGCAATGAATTCACCCCTCCACTTT. Its protein product is CASSQDSQAMNSPLHF.

V and J are TRBV13 and TRBJ2-3; perhaps TRBD2 as D (5 bases). The CDR3 sequence is 17 residues long. Germline V gene sequence: CDR1 PRHDT, CDR2 FYEKMQ (reference sequence). V lost 1 base, J lost 4 bases, and 18 bases lay in between. CDR3 in DNA: TGTGCCAGCAGCTTAGACCTCGAGGCCAGCGGCGCAGATACGCAGTATTTT. Protein product: CASSLDLEASGADTQYF.

The chain uses TRBV7-2 and TRBJ1-2, with a weak D call TRBD1 (5 bases). The CDR3 is made up of 17 amino acids. Germline values: CDR1 SGHTA, CDR2 FQGNSA. Trimming cost V 5 bases and J 6 bases, with 25 bases left between them. CDR3 nucleotides: TGTGCCAGCAGCAGTCACATACTCCAGGTCAGGGTGGATGGCTACACCTTC. Protein product: CASSSHILQVRVDGYTF.

A note on this clone: The sample contains more than one DNA sequence encoding this CDR3. The chain combines TRBV7-2 with TRBJ1-1; the match to TRBD1 covers 10 bases. The CDR3 is made up of 14 amino acids. Germline V gene sequence: CDR1 SGHTA, CDR2 FQGNSA. V trimming: 5 bases; J trimming: 5 bases; junction bases outside the gene matches: 5. The CDR3 DNA reads TGTGCCAGCAGCCCGGGACAGGGGAGGACTGAAGCTTTCTTT. Protein sequence: CASSPGQGRTEAFF.

The chain links TRBV7-2 to TRBJ2-7; D gene unclear. V shed 1 base and J shed 1 base, with 8 bases lying between them. CDR3 length: 14 amino acids. CDR1 is SGHTA and CDR2 is FQGNSA in the germline V gene. The CDR3 coding sequence is TGTGCCAGCAGCTTAGATCCCAAATCCTACGAGCAGTACTTC. It encodes CASSLDPKSYEQYF.

The chain has TRBV2 and TRBJ1-1, with D maybe TRBD1 (5 bases). The ends were cut back, 4 bases at V and 1 base at J, with 13 bases in the middle. This CDR3 comprises 15 residues. Germline lookup yields CDR1 SNHLY and CDR2 FYNNEI. As DNA, the CDR3 is TGTGCCAGCAGTGGGGTGGGGGGACCGAACACTGAAGCTTTCTTT. Protein sequence: CASSGVGGPNTEAFF.

This clone was counted between two and nine times. This chain connects TRBV28 to TRBJ1-5; no clear D gene. V was cut by 5 bases and J by 4 bases, with 9 bases left in between. The CDR3 is 13 residues long. The V gene's germline CDR1 is MDHEN and CDR2 SYDVKM. For the CDR3, the DNA is TGTGCCAGCAGTCAACACCCAAATCAGCCCCAGCATTTT. Amino acid sequence: CASSQHPNQPQHF.

V gene TRBV13 combines with J gene TRBJ2-3, with TRBD2 identical over 10 bases. J lost 0 bases, V lost 4 bases, and 4 bases had no gene match. Germline assignment: CDR1 PRHDT and CDR2 FYEKMQ (reference sequence). This CDR3 contains 16 residues. Here the CDR3 reads CASSWSAGGSTDTQYF. The CDR3 DNA reads as TGTGCCAGCAGCTGGTCAGCGGGGGGGAGCACAGATACGCAGTATTTT.

The genes are TRBV20-1 and TRBJ2-1, with a weak D call TRBD2 (5 bases). CDR1 is DFQATT and CDR2 is SNEGSKA in the germline V gene (reference sequence). The CDR3 consists of 14 residues. V was trimmed by 3 bases and J by 2 bases, leaving 11 bases between them. The CDR3, as DNA: TGCAGTGCTAGTTCCCCCGGGACCTACAATGAGCAGTTCTTC. This sequence encodes CSASSPGTYNEQFF.

The CDR3 protein is CASSPGTGLHSYEQYF. DNA for the CDR3: TGTGCCAGCAGCCCCGGGACAGGGCTTCATTCTTACGAGCAGTACTTC. The J gene is TRBJ2-7, the V gene TRBV5-8; TRBD1 matches at 9 bases. V lost 4 bases and J lost 4; bases outside the gene matches: 12. The CDR3 extends over 16 amino acids. Per the germline V gene, CDR1 is SGHTS and CDR2 is YDEGEE.

The J gene is TRBJ1-4, the V gene TRBV7-9, with 7 bases fitting TRBD1. This CDR3 is built from 16 residues. Germline V gene data show CDR1 as SEHNR and CDR2 as FQNEAQ (reference sequence). V trimming: 3 bases; J trimming: 6 bases; junction bases outside the gene matches: 10. The CDR3 here is CASSLDLRGLDEKLFF. For the CDR3, the DNA is TGTGCCAGCAGCTTGGACCTGAGGGGGCTGGATGAAAAACTGTTTTTT.